One sample yielded the 9 T cell receptor beta chains listed below, sequenced in a study of blood T cell repertoires in COVID-19. The protocol was immunoSEQ multiplex PCR, while the TCRdb copy is restricted to in-frame clones and leaves out a portion. The data contain 30,000 or so clones, more than 85% of them singletons. The sample was peripheral blood. The receptors stem from a male donor with active COVID-19.

The chain is built from TRBV23-1 and TRBJ1-2; 8 positions agree with TRBD1. TRBV23-1 qualifies as an ORF whose function is uncertain. CDR3 length: 18 amino acids. Germline trimming cut 3 bases from V and 4 bases from J; bases unmatched to any gene: 16. In nucleotides, the CDR3 is TGCGCCAGCAGTCATATCGTGTCAGGGGGCGCAGAGCTCTATGGCTACACCTTC. Amino acids: CASSHIVSGGAELYGYTF.

The V gene is TRBV27, the J gene TRBJ2-2; D unclear. Germline V gene sequence: CDR1 MNHEY, CDR2 SMNVEV (reference sequence). Trimming removed 3 bases at V and 3 bases at J, with 8 bases between. The CDR3 consists of 14 residues. CDR3 protein: CASSFGPYTGELFF. The CDR3 DNA reads TGTGCCAGCAGTTTTGGGCCCTACACCGGGGAGCTGTTTTTT.

The genes are TRBV7-6 and TRBJ2-5; 12 bases agree with TRBD1. The V segment lost 7 bases and the J segment 4 bases; nucleotides outside the gene matches: 13. Germline CDR1 reads SGHVS; CDR2 reads FNYEAQ. The CDR3 is 17 residues long. CDR3 sequence (DNA): TGTGCCAGCACCGAACGCCCGGGACAGGGGGCAGGAGAGACCCAGTACTTC. Its translation: CASTERPGQGAGETQYF. Complete variable domain (other parts from reference TRBV7-6 and TRBJ2-5): GAGVSQSPRYKVTKRGQDVALRCDPISGHVSLYWYRQALGQGPEFLTYFNYEAQQDKSGLPNDRFSAERPEGSISTLTIQRTEQRDSAMYRCASTERPGQGAGETQYFGPGTRLLVL.

The V call is TRBV6-2 or TRBV6-3, the J call TRBJ1-2; tentatively, D is TRBD1 (6 bases). This CDR3 is 16 amino acids long. Between the trimmed V and J ends, which lost 6 bases and 5 bases, there was a span of 22 bases. Germline CDR1 MNHEY, CDR2 SVGEGT. The CDR3 DNA reads TGTGCCAGCAGCCTCTCCTGGGGGGGCGACGGGTATGGCTACACCTTC. Translation gives CASSLSWGGDGYGYTF.

V and J are TRBV2 and TRBJ1-2; 10 nucleotides match TRBD1. V was clipped by 6 bases and J by 4 bases; unmatched bases: 8. Germline CDR1 and CDR2: SNHLY and FYNNEI. The CDR3 is 15 residues long. The DNA for the CDR3 is TGTGCCAGCAGGCCCGACAGGGGGCCAGTCTATGGCTACACCTTC. Residues: CASRPDRGPVYGYTF.

This chain joins TRBV2 and TRBJ2-1, with D possibly being TRBD1 (5 bases). This CDR3 has 17 residues. The germline V gene encodes CDR1 SNHLY and CDR2 FYNNEI. Trimming removed 0 bases from V and 0 bases from J, with 12 bases in between. The CDR3: CASSEAGGASSYNEQFF. In nucleotides, the CDR3 is TGTGCCAGCAGTGAAGCGGGTGGGGCCAGCTCCTACAATGAGCAGTTCTTC. The full variable domain, completed using reference TRBV2 and TRBJ2-1, is EPEVTQTPSHQVTQMGQEVILRCVPISNHLYFYWYRQILGQKVEFLVSFYNNEISEKSEIFDDQFSVERPDGSNFTLKIRSTKLEDSAMYFCASSEAGGASSYNEQFFGPGTRLTVL.

This sequence joins TRBV20-1 and TRBJ2-3; D might be TRBD1 (6 bases). This CDR3 is built from 11 residues. The germline V gene encodes CDR1 DFQATT and CDR2 SNEGSKA (reference sequence). This CDR3 reads CRTGQRDTQYF. As DNA, the CDR3 is TGCAGAACCGGACAGAGAGATACGCAGTATTTT.

The rearrangement links TRBV11-2 to TRBJ1-2, with 9 nucleotides matching TRBD1. The CDR3 runs to 13 residues. With 7 bases clipped from V and 6 bases from J, the junction kept 6 bases outside the gene matches. CDR1 is SGHAT and CDR2 is FQNNGV in the germline V gene. CDR3 sequence reads: CASNNRGPNGYTF. The CDR3 bases are TGTGCCAGCAATAACAGGGGGCCAAATGGCTACACCTTC.

This sequence joins TRBV27 and TRBJ2-7; unclear D gene. This CDR3 comprises 14 residues. CDR1 is MNHEY and CDR2 is SMNVEV in the germline V gene (reference sequence). The germline V and J ends were trimmed by 3 bases and 0 bases, with 9 bases remaining between them. CDR3 nucleotides: TGTGCCAGCAGTTTTGACTCCCACTCCTACGAGCAGTACTTC. Encoded protein: CASSFDSHSYEQYF.